These 12 T cell receptor beta chains originate from one sample sequenced in a study of beta chain features in type 1 diabetes. cDNA synthesis used the whole RNA isolate, giving expressed TCRB sequences. Sequencing was performed with immunoSEQ multiplex PCR; in TCRdb, only in-frame clones are kept and a portion is missing. In the table there are approximately 300,000 clones, about 10% of which are singletons. Specimen: naive CD4+ T cells from blood. The receptor set was obtained from a woman in her twenties or thirties in good health.

This clone was observed a few times. The genes are TRBV6-4 and TRBJ2-1; TRBD1 matches at 7 bases. The CDR3 sequence is 15 residues long. In germline, CDR1 is MRHNA, CDR2 SNTAGT. With V trimmed by 0 bases and J by 5 bases, 4 bases remained unmatched. CDR3 loop: CASSDSGRGNNEQFF. Written as DNA, the CDR3 is TGTGCCAGCAGTGACTCAGGCAGGGGGAACAATGAGCAGTTCTTC.

The chain is built from TRBV11-2 and TRBJ1-1; D possibly corresponds to TRBD1 (5 bases). The germline V gene has CDR1 SGHAT and CDR2 FQNNGV. CDR3 length: 15 amino acids. The germline V and J ends were trimmed by 2 bases and 5 bases, with 15 bases remaining between them. The CDR3 bases are TGTGCCAGCAGCTTACTGTCGAACGGGGGAACTGAAGCTTTCTTT. Translating gives CASSLLSNGGTEAFF.

The chain carries TRBV28 and TRBJ2-5, with 8 bases that match TRBD1. Germline CDR1 MDHEN, CDR2 SYDVKM. V lost 4 bases and J lost 4; bases outside the gene matches: 8. The CDR3 is made up of 15 amino acids. CDR3 region: CASSSAGRGRETQYF. In DNA, the CDR3 is TGTGCCAGCAGTTCCGCGGGCAGGGGGCGAGAGACCCAGTACTTC.

This clone was found a few times. The CDR3 DNA sequence: TGTGCCAGCAGCGGACAGGGTTCAGATACGCAGTATTTT. Protein: CASSGQGSDTQYF. This chain links TRBV9 with TRBJ2-3, with 7 bases identical to TRBD1. The CDR3 runs 13 residues. Germline V gives CDR1 SGDLS, CDR2 YYNGEE. With 3 bases clipped from V and 4 bases from J, the junction kept 2 bases outside the gene matches.

The chain links TRBV18 to TRBJ2-1, with unresolved D. There are 14 residues in the CDR3. Germline values: CDR1 KGHSH, CDR2 LQKENI. Trimming pared 0 bases from V and 5 bases from J, leaving 8 bases between. The DNA for the CDR3 is TGTGCCAGCTCACCACCCACTTCGCACAATGAGCAGTTCTTC. Encoded protein: CASSPPTSHNEQFF.

The sample holds a few counts of this clone. V gene TRBV4-2 combines with J gene TRBJ2-1; D perhaps matches TRBD2 (6 bases). V was clipped by 8 bases and J by 13 bases, with 12 bases between them. Germline V gives CDR1 LGHNA, CDR2 YNFKEQ. The CDR3 has 10 residues. CDR3 loop: CASGGLRQFF. Here the CDR3 DNA reads TGTGCCAGCGGGGGACTTCGACAGTTCTTC.

Only a few counts were recorded for this clone. The gene calls are TRBV28 and TRBJ2-3; the match to TRBD2 covers 10 bases. The CDR3 contains 13 residues. Germline trimming cut 8 bases from V and 2 bases from J; bases unmatched to any gene: 1. Germline V gene sequence: CDR1 MDHEN, CDR2 SYDVKM. In nucleotides, the CDR3 is TGTGCCAGCGGGACTAGCGACACAGATACGCAGTATTTT. Amino acid sequence: CASGTSDTDTQYF.

This clone was counted a few times. The chain recombines TRBV28 with TRBJ2-7; 9 bases are shared with TRBD2. CDR1 and CDR2 from the germline V gene are MDHEN and SYDVKM. V lost 6 bases to trimming and J lost 0 bases; unmatched junction nucleotides: 6. CDR3 length: 15 amino acids. CDR3 in amino acids: CASRPHSGSSYEQYF. In DNA form, the CDR3 reads TGTGCCAGCAGACCACATAGCGGGAGCTCCTACGAGCAGTACTTC.

This rearrangement joins TRBV7-6 to TRBJ2-3; TRBD1 might be the D (5 bases). Deletions cut 2 bases from V and 0 bases from J, with 15 bases between. Per germline, CDR1 SGHVS and CDR2 FNYEAQ. This CDR3 is built from 17 residues. DNA for the CDR3: TGTGCCAGCAGCTTACTCGGATTAGGGGATAGCACAGATACGCAGTATTTT. Translation: CASSLLGLGDSTDTQYF.

This clone was observed a few times. This chain links TRBV6-1 with TRBJ1-5; 8 bases line up with TRBD1. The V gene's germline CDR1 is MNHNS and CDR2 SASEGT. The ends lost 4 bases at V and 0 bases at J; junction bases unmatched: 14. The CDR3 consists of 19 residues. The CDR3 region is CASSGTGTGALYSNQPQHF. In DNA, the CDR3 is TGTGCCAGCAGTGGTACCGGGACAGGAGCACTCTATAGCAATCAGCCCCAGCATTTT.

This clone was detected a few times. The V call is TRBV7-8, the J call TRBJ2-7, with 8 bases that match TRBD1. Germline CDR1 reads SGHVS; CDR2 reads FQNEAQ. With V trimmed by 2 bases and J by 9 bases, 9 bases remained unmatched. The CDR3 is 14 residues long. CDR3 protein: CASSLITGGFGQYF. The CDR3 DNA is TGTGCCAGCAGCTTAATAACAGGGGGATTTGGGCAGTACTTC. Full variable domain (missing parts from reference TRBV7-8 and TRBJ2-7): GAGVSQSPRYKVAKRGQDVALRCDPISGHVSLFWYQQALGQGPEFLTYFQNEAQLDKSGLPSDRFFAERPEGSVSTLKIQRTQQEDSAVYLCASSLITGGFGQYFGPGTRLTVT.

V usage is TRBV18 and J usage is TRBJ1-2, with D possibly being TRBD1 (5 bases). Looked up from germline, CDR1 is KGHSH and CDR2 is LQKENI. Trimming cost V 0 bases and J 6 bases, with 17 bases left between them. The CDR3 covers 16 residues. The DNA of the CDR3 is TGTGCCAGCTCACCACCGGCTTTGGCAGGGTTAGATGGCTACACCTTC. Translation gives CASSPPALAGLDGYTF.